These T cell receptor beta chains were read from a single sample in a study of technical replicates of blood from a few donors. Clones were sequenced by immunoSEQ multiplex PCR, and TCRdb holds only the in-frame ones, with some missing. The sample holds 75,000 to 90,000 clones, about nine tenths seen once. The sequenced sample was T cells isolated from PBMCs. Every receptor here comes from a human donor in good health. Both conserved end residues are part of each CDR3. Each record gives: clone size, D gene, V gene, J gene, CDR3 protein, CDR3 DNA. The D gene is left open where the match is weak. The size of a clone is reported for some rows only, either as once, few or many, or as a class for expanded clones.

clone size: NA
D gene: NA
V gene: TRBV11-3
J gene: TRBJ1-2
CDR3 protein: CASSLGGDSRGYTF
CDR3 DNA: TGTGCCAGCAGCTTAGGGGGAGATTCGCGAGGCTACACCTTC

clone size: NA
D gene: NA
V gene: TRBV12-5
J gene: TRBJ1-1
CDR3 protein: CASGSRTDTEAFF
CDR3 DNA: TGTGCTAGTGGCTCCAGGACTGACACTGAAGCTTTCTTT

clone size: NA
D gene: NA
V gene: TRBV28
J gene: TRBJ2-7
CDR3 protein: CASRPPESEQYF
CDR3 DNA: TGTGCCAGCAGGCCCCCGGAGTCCGAGCAGTACTTC

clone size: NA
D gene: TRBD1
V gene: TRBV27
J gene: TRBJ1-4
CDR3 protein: CASSLGTAYNEKLFF
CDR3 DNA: TGTGCCAGCAGTCTCGGGACAGCTTATAATGAAAAACTGTTTTTT

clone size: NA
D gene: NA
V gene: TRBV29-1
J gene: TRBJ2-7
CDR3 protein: CSVVSGTYEQYF
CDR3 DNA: TGCAGCGTTGTGTCGGGTACCTACGAGCAGTACTTC

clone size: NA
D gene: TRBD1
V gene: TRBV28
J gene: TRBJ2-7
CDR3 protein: CASSLDLDRGLNLSYEQYF
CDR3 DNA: TGTGCCAGCAGTTTAGACCTGGACAGGGGACTAAACCTCTCCTACGAGCAGTACTTC

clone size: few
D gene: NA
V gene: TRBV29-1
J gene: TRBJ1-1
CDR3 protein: CSVDEWFGAFF
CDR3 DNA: TGCAGCGTTGATGAATGGTTCGGAGCTTTCTTT

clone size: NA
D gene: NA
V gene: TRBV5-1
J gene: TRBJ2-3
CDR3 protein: CASSIRDSPYTDTQYF
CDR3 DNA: TGCGCCAGCAGCATACGAGACAGCCCCTACACAGATACGCAGTATTTT

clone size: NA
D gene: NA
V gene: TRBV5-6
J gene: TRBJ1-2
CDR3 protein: CASSLIQGRGHYTF
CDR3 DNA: TGTGCCAGCAGCTTAATACAGGGTAGGGGCCACTACACCTTC

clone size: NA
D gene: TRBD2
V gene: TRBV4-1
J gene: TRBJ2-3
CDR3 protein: CASSQGLAGFTDTQYF
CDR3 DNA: TGCGCCAGCAGCCAAGGACTAGCGGGGTTCACAGATACGCAGTATTTT

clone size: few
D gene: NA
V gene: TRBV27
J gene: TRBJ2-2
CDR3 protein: CASSFRDTITGELFF
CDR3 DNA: TGTGCCAGCAGTTTCCGGGACACCATCACCGGGGAGCTGTTTTTT

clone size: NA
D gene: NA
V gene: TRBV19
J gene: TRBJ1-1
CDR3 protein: CASSITANTEAFF
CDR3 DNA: TGTGCCAGTAGTATAACAGCGAACACTGAAGCTTTCTTT

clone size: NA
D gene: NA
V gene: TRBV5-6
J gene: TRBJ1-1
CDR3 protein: CASSLGGFEAFF
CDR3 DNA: TGTGCCAGCAGCTTGGGCGGGTTTGAAGCTTTCTTT

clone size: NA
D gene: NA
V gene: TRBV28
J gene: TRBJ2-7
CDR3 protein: CASSPLGGSYEQYF
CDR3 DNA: TGTGCCAGCAGTCCCCTAGGGGGTTCCTACGAGCAGTACTTC

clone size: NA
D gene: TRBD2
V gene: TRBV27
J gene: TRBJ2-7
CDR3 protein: CASSLLAEYEQYF
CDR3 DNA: TGTGCCAGCAGTTTACTAGCGGAGTACGAGCAGTACTTC

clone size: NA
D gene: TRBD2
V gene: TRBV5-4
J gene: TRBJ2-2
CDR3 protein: CASSFLAGDTGELFF
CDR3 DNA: TGTGCCAGCAGCTTCCTAGCGGGAGACACCGGGGAGCTGTTTTTT

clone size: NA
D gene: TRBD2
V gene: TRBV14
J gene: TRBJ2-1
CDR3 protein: CASSQEGGLYHNEQFF
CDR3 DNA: TGTGCCAGCAGCCAAGAGGGGGGGTTATACCACAATGAGCAGTTCTTC

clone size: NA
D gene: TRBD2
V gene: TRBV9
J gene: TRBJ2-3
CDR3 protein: CASSTNLAGGADTQYF
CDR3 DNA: TGTGCCAGCAGCACGAATCTAGCGGGAGGCGCAGATACGCAGTATTTT

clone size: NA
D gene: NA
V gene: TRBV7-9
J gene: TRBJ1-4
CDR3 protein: CASSLLVLGAGAYEKLFF
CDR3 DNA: TGTGCCAGCAGCTTATTGGTGTTGGGGGCCGGGGCCTATGAAAAACTGTTTTTT

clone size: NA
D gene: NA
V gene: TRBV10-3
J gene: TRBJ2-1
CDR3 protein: CAISVEDHGLDNEQFF
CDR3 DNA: TGTGCCATCAGTGTAGAGGATCATGGATTGGACAATGAGCAGTTCTTC

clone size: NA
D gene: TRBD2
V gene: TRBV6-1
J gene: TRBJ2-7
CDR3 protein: CASSVGLAGEQYF
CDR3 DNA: TGTGCCAGCAGTGTTGGACTAGCGGGCGAGCAGTACTTC

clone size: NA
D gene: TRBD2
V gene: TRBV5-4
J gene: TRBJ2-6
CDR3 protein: CASSLGLAGATGANVLTF
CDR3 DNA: TGTGCCAGCAGCTTGGGACTAGCGGGAGCCACCGGGGCCAACGTCCTGACTTTC

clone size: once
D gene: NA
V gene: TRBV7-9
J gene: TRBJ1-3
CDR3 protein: CASSRVEGGNTIYF
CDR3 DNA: TGTGCCAGCAGCCGAGTAGAGGGTGGAAACACCATATATTTT

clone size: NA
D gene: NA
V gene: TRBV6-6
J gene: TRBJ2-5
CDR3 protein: CASREPGETQYF
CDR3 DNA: TGTGCCAGCAGGGAACCAGGGGAGACCCAGTACTTC

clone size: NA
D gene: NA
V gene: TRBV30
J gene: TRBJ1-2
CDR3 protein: CAWDLGGNGYTF
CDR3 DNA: TGTGCCTGGGATCTTGGGGGGAATGGCTACACCTTC

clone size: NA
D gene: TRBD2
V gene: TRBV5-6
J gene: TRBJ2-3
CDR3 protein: CASSLEGLAGGFTDTQYF
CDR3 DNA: TGTGCCAGCAGCTTGGAAGGACTAGCGGGAGGCTTCACAGATACGCAGTATTTT

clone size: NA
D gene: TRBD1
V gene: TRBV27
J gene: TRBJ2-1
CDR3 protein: CASSQGQTYNEQFF
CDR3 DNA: TGTGCCAGCAGTCAGGGACAGACCTACAATGAGCAGTTCTTC

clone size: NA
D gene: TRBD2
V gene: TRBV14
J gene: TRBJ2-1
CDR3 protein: CASTLLAGVYNEQFF
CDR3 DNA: TGTGCCAGCACCCTACTAGCGGGAGTATACAATGAGCAGTTCTTC

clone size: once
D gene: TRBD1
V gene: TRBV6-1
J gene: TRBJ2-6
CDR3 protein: CASSEPTGTGLFSGANVLTF
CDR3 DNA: TGTGCCAGCAGTGAACCTACCGGGACAGGACTTTTCTCTGGGGCCAACGTCCTGACTTTC

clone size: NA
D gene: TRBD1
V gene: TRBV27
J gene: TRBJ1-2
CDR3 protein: CASSFRDRGDIYGYTF
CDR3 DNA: TGTGCCAGCAGTTTCCGGGACAGGGGGGATATCTATGGCTACACCTTC

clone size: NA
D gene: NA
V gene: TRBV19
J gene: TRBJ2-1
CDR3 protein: CASSIVPGSYNEQFF
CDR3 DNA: TGTGCCAGTAGTATAGTTCCGGGATCCTACAATGAGCAGTTCTTC

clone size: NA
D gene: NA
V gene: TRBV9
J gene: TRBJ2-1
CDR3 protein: CASSVDGLMSSYNEQFF
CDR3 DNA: TGTGCCAGCAGCGTAGATGGTTTAATGAGCTCCTACAATGAGCAGTTCTTC

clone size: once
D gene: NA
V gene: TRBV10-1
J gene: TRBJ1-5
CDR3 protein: CATVNQPQHF
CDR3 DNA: TGCGCCACCGTCAATCAGCCCCAGCATTTT

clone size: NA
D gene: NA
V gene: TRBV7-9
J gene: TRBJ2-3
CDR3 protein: CASSPPLRGTDTQYF
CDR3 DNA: TGTGCCAGCAGCCCCCCGTTACGGGGGACAGATACGCAGTATTTT

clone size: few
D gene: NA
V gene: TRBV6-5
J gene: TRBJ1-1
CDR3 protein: CASGRDGEAFF
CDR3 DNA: TGTGCCAGCGGGCGGGACGGGGAAGCTTTCTTT

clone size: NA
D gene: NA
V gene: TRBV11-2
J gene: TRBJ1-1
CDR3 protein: CASSPARAAFF
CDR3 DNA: TGTGCCAGCAGCCCCGCCCGAGCGGCTTTCTTT

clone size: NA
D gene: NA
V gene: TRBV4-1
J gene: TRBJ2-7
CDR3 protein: CASSREMRVEQYF
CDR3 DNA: TGCGCCAGCAGCCGAGAAATGAGAGTGGAGCAGTACTTC

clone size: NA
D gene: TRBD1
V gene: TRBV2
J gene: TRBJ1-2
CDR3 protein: CASGQGVYGYTF
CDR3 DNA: TGTGCCAGCGGGCAGGGGGTCTATGGCTACACCTTC

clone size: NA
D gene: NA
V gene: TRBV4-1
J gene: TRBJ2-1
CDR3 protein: CASSQVVAPYNEQFF
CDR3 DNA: TGCGCCAGCAGCCAAGTGGTAGCCCCCTACAATGAGCAGTTCTTC

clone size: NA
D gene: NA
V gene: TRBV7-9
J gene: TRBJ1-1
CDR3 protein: CASSLLRGVADEAFF
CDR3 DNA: TGTGCCAGCAGCTTATTACGGGGGGTGGCCGATGAAGCTTTCTTT

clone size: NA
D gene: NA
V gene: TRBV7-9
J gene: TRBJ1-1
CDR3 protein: CASSATSSEAFF
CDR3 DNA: TGTGCCAGCAGCGCAACTTCATCCGAAGCTTTCTTT

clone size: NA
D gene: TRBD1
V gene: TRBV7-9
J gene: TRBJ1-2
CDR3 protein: CASSALVGQNYYGYTF
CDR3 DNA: TGTGCCAGCAGCGCTCTGGTGGGACAGAATTACTATGGCTACACCTTC

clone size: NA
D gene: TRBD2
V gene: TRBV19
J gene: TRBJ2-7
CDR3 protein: CAINSGTSGMSSYEQYF
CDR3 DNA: TGTGCCATTAACTCCGGGACTAGCGGGATGAGCTCCTACGAGCAGTACTTC

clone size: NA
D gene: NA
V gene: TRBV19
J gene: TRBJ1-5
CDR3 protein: CASSIQSNQPQHF
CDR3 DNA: TGTGCCAGTAGTATTCAGAGCAATCAGCCCCAGCATTTT

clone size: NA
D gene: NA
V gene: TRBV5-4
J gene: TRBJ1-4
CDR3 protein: CASSLAREEEKLFF
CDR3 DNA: TGTGCCAGCAGCTTGGCCAGGGAGGAAGAAAAACTGTTTTTT

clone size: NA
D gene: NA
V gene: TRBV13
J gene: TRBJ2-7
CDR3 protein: CASSERGRDWNSYEQYF
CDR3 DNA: TGTGCCAGCAGCGAACGAGGCCGGGACTGGAACTCCTACGAGCAGTACTTC

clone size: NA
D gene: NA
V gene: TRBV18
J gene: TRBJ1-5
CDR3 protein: CASTEQVDQPQHF
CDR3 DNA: TGTGCCAGCACGGAACAGGTCGATCAGCCCCAGCATTTT

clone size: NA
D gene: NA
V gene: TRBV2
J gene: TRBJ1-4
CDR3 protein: CASIWTTGSTNEKLFF
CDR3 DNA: TGTGCCAGCATATGGACTACGGGTTCAACTAATGAAAAACTGTTTTTT

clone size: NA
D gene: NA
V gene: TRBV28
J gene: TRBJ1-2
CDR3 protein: CASSHRRIYGYTF
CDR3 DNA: TGTGCCAGCAGCCACCGCAGAATTTATGGCTACACCTTC

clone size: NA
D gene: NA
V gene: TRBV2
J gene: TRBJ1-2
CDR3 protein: CASSDELRGGGYTF
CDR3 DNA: TGTGCCAGCAGTGATGAATTGCGGGGCGGTGGCTACACCTTC

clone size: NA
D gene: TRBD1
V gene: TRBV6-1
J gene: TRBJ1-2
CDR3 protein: CASTVGQGGYGYTF
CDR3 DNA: TGTGCCAGCACCGTCGGACAGGGGGGCTATGGCTACACCTTC

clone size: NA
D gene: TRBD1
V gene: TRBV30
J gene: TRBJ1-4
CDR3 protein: CAWSSLRTGRIATNEKLFF
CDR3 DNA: TGTGCCTGGAGTTCACTTCGGACAGGGAGGATTGCAACTAATGAAAAACTGTTTTTT

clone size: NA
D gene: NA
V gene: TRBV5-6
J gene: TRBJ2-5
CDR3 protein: CASSSSDLQETQYF
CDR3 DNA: TGTGCCAGCAGCTCTAGCGACCTACAAGAGACCCAGTACTTC

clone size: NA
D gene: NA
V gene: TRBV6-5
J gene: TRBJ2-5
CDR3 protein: CASSRERRETQYF
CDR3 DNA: TGTGCCAGCAGTAGGGAGCGGCGGGAGACCCAGTACTTC

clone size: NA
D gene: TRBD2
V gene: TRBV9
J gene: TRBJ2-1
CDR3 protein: CASSVSGMGYNEQFF
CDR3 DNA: TGTGCCAGCAGCGTAAGCGGGATGGGCTACAATGAGCAGTTCTTC